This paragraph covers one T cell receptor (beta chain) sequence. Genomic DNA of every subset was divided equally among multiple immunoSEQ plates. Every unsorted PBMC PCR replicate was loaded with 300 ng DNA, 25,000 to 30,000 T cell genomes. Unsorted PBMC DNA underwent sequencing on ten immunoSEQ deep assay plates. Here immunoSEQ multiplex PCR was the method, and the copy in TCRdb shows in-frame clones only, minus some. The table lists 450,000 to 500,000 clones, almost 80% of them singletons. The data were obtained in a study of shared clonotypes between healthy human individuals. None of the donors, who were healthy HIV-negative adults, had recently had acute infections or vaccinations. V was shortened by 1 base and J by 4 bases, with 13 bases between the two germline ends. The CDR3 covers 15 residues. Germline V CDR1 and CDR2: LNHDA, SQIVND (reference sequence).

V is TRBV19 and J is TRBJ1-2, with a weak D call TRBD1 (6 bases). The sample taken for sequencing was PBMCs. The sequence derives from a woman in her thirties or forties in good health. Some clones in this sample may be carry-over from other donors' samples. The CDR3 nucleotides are TGTGCCAGTAGTATAGCTGTGGGGGCTCCCTATGGCTACACCTTC. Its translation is CASSIAVGAPYGYTF.